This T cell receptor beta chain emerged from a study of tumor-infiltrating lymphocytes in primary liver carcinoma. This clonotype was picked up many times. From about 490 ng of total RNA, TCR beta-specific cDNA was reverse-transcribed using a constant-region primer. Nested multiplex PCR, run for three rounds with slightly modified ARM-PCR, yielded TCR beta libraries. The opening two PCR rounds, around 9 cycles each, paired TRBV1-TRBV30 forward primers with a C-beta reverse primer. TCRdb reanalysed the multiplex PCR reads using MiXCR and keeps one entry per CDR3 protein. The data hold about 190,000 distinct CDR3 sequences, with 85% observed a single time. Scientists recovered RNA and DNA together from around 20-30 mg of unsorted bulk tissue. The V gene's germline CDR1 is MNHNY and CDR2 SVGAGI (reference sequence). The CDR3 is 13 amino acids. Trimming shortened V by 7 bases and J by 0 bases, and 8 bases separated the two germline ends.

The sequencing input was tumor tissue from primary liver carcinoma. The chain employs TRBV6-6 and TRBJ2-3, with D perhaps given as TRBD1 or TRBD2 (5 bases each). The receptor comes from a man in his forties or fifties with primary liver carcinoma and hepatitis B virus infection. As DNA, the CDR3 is TGTGCCAGCACCAGGGAGAGCACAGATACGCAGTATTTT. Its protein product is CASTRESTDTQYF.